The 8 T cell receptor beta chains below come from one sample, sequenced in a study of T cell repertoires and HLA-DP antigens. No antigen has been identified for these receptors. Sequencing was performed with immunoSEQ multiplex PCR; in TCRdb, only in-frame clones are kept and a portion is missing. The sample has around 90,000 clones; roughly nine tenths are singletons. The sequenced sample was CD4+ T cells from PBMCs. The origin of the receptors is a man between 45 and 60 years old in good health and CMV-seronegative.

The rearrangement links TRBV19 to TRBJ2-1, with D hard to call. V was trimmed by 6 bases and J by 8 bases, leaving 20 bases between them. CDR3 size: 15 residues. CDR1 LNHDA and CDR2 SQIVND come from the germline V gene (reference sequence). CDR3 loop: CASSIVSPIGDEQFF. The CDR3 coding sequence is TGTGCCAGTAGCATCGTGAGTCCCATTGGGGATGAGCAGTTCTTC.

The gene calls are TRBV2 and TRBJ1-3; D unclear. The V gene's germline CDR1 is SNHLY and CDR2 FYNNEI. V was cut by 5 bases and J by 7 bases, with 12 bases left in between. The CDR3 has 13 residues. The CDR3 region is CASSPGGWNTIYF. For the CDR3, the DNA is TGTGCCAGCAGTCCGGGTGGGTGGAACACCATATATTTT.

This clone was seen more than once but under ten times. J is TRBJ2-1 and V is TRBV4-2, with 7 bases identical to TRBD1. V lost 1 base to trimming and J lost 3 bases; unmatched junction nucleotides: 3. In germline, CDR1 is LGHNA, CDR2 YNFKEQ. There are 15 residues in the CDR3. The CDR3 reads CASSQGNRGYNEQFF. The CDR3, as DNA: TGTGCCAGCAGCCAAGGGAACAGGGGCTACAATGAGCAGTTCTTC.

This clone was found once. The rearrangement uses TRBV5-4 and TRBJ1-1; TRBD1 matches 9 bases. With V trimmed by 0 bases and J by 1 base, 7 bases remained unmatched. The CDR3 contains 17 residues. Germline loops: CDR1 SGHNT, CDR2 YYREEE (reference sequence). CDR3 loop: CASSLGDRVFSNTEAFF. As DNA, the CDR3 is TGTGCCAGCAGCTTGGGGGACAGGGTCTTTTCGAACACTGAAGCTTTCTTT. The entire variable domain, with the rest obtained from reference TRBV5-4 and TRBJ1-1, is as follows: ETGVTQSPTHLIKTRGQQVTLRCSSQSGHNTVSWYQQALGQGPQFIFQYYREEENGRGNFPPRFSGLQFPNYSSELNVNALELDDSALYLCASSLGDRVFSNTEAFFGQGTRLTVV.

This chain joins TRBV18 and TRBJ1-2; TRBD1 aligns across 8 bases. This CDR3 spans 14 amino acids. J was trimmed by 7 bases and V by 3 bases; bases with no gene match: 7. Germline V CDR1 and CDR2: KGHSH, LQKENI. CDR3 DNA: TGTGCCAGCTCACCCCCCAGGGGGCTCGGTGGCTACACCTTC. Translating gives CASSPPRGLGGYTF.

The gene calls are TRBV19 and TRBJ2-1, with 9 bases identical to TRBD2. Germline trimming cut 4 bases from V and 10 bases from J; bases unmatched to any gene: 8. CDR3 length: 14 amino acids. In germline, CDR1 is LNHDA, CDR2 SQIVND (reference sequence). The CDR3 sequence: CASSTPSGAAEQFF. The CDR3 DNA is TGTGCCAGTAGTACCCCTAGCGGGGCGGCGGAGCAGTTCTTC.

The CDR3 sequence is CASSRLSGGEKLFF. The CDR3 DNA follows: TGTGCCAGCAGCCGCCTTTCAGGGGGAGAAAAACTGTTTTTT. The V gene is TRBV6-5, the J gene TRBJ1-4; TRBD1 matches at 7 bases. The J segment lost 8 bases and the V segment lost 6 bases, leaving 9 bases of the junction unmatched. This CDR3 spans 14 amino acids. Germline lookup yields CDR1 MNHEY and CDR2 SVGAGI.

The V call is TRBV27, the J call TRBJ1-4; TRBD1 matches at 7 bases. The CDR3 consists of 15 residues. The J segment lost 3 bases and the V segment lost 5 bases, leaving 6 bases of the junction unmatched. Germline V gene data show CDR1 as MNHEY and CDR2 as SMNVEV (reference sequence). Here the CDR3 reads CASSPTTGPNEKLFF. The CDR3 DNA follows: TGTGCCAGCAGTCCCACGACAGGGCCTAATGAAAAACTGTTTTTT. The full variable domain, with the rest looked up from reference TRBV27 and TRBJ1-4, is EAQVTQNPRYLITVTGKKLTVTCSQNMNHEYMSWYRQDPGLGLRQIYYSMNVEVTDKGDVPEGYKVSRKEKRNFPLILESPSPNQTSLYFCASSPTTGPNEKLFFGSGTQLSVL.